The 2 T cell receptor beta chains reported below all come from one sample, sequenced in a study of shared clonotypes between healthy human individuals. Naive CD8 isolation took CD45RO-negative cells positively selected for CCR7 and excluded terminally differentiated effector memory CD45RA+ cells. The method was immunoSEQ multiplex PCR; TCRdb's version includes in-frame clones alone and lacks a portion of them. The sample records roughly 850,000 clones, 90% to 98% being singletons. The sequencing input was naive CD8+ T cells sorted from blood. The receptor source for this set is a man in his thirties or forties in good health.

There are a few counts of this clone. The sample has other DNA sequences that encode this CDR3 too. The chain recombines TRBV6-5 with TRBJ2-7; D is ambiguous. The V end was cut by 0 bases, the J end by 2 bases, with 2 bases between. Germline CDR1 is MNHEY and CDR2 is SVGAGI. There are 12 residues in the CDR3. CDR3 loop: CASSYSPYEQYF. The CDR3 DNA sequence: TGTGCCAGCAGTTACTCACCCTACGAGCAGTACTTC.

The genes are TRBV29-1 and TRBJ2-1; tentative D call: TRBD2 (5 bases). The CDR3 is made up of 12 amino acids. The V gene's germline CDR1 is SQVTM and CDR2 ANQGSEA. V was pared by 4 bases and J by 1 base, with 5 bases between. The CDR3 protein is CSVAGSYNEQFF. The DNA of the CDR3 is TGCAGCGTTGCGGGGTCCTACAATGAGCAGTTCTTC.